This TCR beta chain was sequenced in a study of T-cell reconstitution after alpha-beta-depleted transplantation in children. Library preparation (for TCRbeta) was performed with unique molecular identifiers. A single record per CDR3 protein comes from TCRdb applying MiXCR to the PCR reads. The sample lists some 590,000 distinct CDR3 sequences; over 9.5% were seen once. This CDR3 spans 15 amino acids. Germline values: CDR1 SGHTA, CDR2 FQGNSA. The J segment lost 2 bases and the V segment lost 0 bases, leaving 4 bases of the junction unmatched. This sequence joins TRBV7-2 and TRBJ2-7; TRBD2 aligns across 7 bases. The starting material was PBMCs from the stem cell graft donor, obtained from the stem cell graft. The source is a human donor who donated a stem cell graft to a child with acute myeloid leukemia. The CDR3 region is CASSLARDYTYEQYF. The DNA for the CDR3 is TGTGCCAGCAGCTTAGCCCGGGACTATACCTACGAGCAGTACTTC.